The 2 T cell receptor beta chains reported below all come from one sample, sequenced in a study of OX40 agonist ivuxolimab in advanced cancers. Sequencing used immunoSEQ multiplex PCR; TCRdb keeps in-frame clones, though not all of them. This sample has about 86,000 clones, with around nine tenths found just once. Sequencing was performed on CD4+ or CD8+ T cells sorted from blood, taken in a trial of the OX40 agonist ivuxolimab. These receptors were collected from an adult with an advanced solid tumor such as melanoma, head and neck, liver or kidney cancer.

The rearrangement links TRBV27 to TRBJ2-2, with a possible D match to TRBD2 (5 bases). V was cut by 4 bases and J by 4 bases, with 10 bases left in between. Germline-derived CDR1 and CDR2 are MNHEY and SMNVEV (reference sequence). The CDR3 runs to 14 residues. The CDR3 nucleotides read TGTGCCAGCAGTTCGGGCCGGGGCACCGGGGAGCTGTTTTTT. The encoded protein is CASSSGRGTGELFF.

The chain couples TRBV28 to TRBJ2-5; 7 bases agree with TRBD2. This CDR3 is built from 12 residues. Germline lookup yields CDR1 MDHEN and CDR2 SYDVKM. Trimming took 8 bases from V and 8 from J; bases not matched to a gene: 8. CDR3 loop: CASGITGGTQYF. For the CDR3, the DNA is TGTGCCAGCGGGATAACGGGAGGTACCCAGTACTTC.